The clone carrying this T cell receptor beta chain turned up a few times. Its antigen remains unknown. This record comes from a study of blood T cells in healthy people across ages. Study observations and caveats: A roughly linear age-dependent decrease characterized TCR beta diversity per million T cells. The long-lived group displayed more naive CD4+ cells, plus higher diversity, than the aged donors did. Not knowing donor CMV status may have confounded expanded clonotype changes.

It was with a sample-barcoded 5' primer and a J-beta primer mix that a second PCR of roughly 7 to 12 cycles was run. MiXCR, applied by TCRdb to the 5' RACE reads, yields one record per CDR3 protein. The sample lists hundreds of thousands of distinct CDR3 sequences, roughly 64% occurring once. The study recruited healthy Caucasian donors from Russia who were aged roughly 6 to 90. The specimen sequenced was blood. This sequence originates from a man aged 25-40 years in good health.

CDR3 protein: CSADRYTDTQYF. The CDR3 DNA reads TGCAGTGCTGACAGGTACACAGATACGCAGTATTTT. The rearrangement links TRBV20-1 to TRBJ2-3; possibly TRBD1 for D (6 bases). This CDR3 is 12 amino acids long. V lost 5 bases and J lost 2, with 8 bases in between. Germline values: CDR1 DFQATT, CDR2 SNEGSKA (reference sequence).